These T cell receptor beta chains were read from a single sample in a study of cytomegalovirus exposure and HLA in healthy donors. This table comes from immunoSEQ multiplex PCR, and its TCRdb copy is limited to in-frame clones, with some not included. The table shows 64,000 or so clones, with about 70% occurring only once. The sequenced material came from PBMCs. All receptors come from a man aged 40-49 years in good health and CMV-seropositive. The CDR3 runs from the conserved cysteine through the conserved F or W.

CASSLQENNSPLHF,TRBV6-5,TRBJ1-6
CASTGPTGLANYGYTF,TRBV28,TRBJ1-2
CASSSPARGYNSPLHF,TRBV7-9,TRBJ1-6
CASSPPAELNEQFF,TRBV7-9,TRBJ2-1
CASSDLGLAGGTDTQYF,TRBV25-1,TRBJ2-3
CASSFGQGGTEAFF,TRBV5-1,TRBJ1-1
CASSTRQGGITEAFF,TRBV7-2,TRBJ1-1
CASTQSGGQGSEAFF,TRBV19,TRBJ1-1
CASGGVDSNQPQHF,TRBV28,TRBJ1-5
CAWSRGQGTGPQHF,TRBV30,TRBJ1-5
CASSNSHIRGPTEAFF,TRBV19,TRBJ1-1
CASSQGQTYTGELFF,TRBV14,TRBJ2-2
CASSPGSQTDTQYF,TRBV6-1,TRBJ2-3
CASSPLAGGNYEQYF,TRBV5-4,TRBJ2-7
CASSSGARGDIQYF,TRBV5-1,TRBJ2-4
CASSPLAGVGGEQYF,TRBV7-6,TRBJ2-7
CASSFGSGGQPQHF,TRBV7-9,TRBJ1-5
CASSLGQGASYGYTF,TRBV5-6,TRBJ1-2
CASSEDRVPGQPQHF,TRBV2,TRBJ1-5
CASSVGLKNSPLHF,TRBV9,TRBJ1-6
CAWSVPTWGTASPSGNTIYF,TRBV30,TRBJ1-3
CASSGRSGSSYNEQFF,TRBV6-1,TRBJ2-1
CAWSVGSSYEQYF,TRBV30,TRBJ2-7
CAWSPKRGFDTEAFF,TRBV30,TRBJ1-1
CASSPGQGATKQFF,TRBV11-3,TRBJ2-1
CASSLVQGAGDTQYF,TRBV5-1,TRBJ2-3
CAIRTGGNTGELFF,TRBV6-1,TRBJ2-2
CASSAGVGNQPQHF,TRBV2,TRBJ1-5
CASSAQGPPLHF,TRBV6-1,TRBJ1-6
CAWRTGFNQPQHF,TRBV30,TRBJ1-5
CASSETQGASSPLHF,TRBV6-1,TRBJ1-6
CASSPSDDGSETQYF,TRBV4-1,TRBJ2-5
CASSPQKASGRIGEQFF,TRBV18,TRBJ2-1
CASSRPDRGSGELFF,TRBV5-1,TRBJ2-2
CASSPVPTQPQHF,TRBV6-1,TRBJ1-5
CASSLGTGGSNSPLHF,TRBV18,TRBJ1-6
CASSRGRGGTSSYNEQFF,TRBV27,TRBJ2-1
CASSYQQGKYGYTF,TRBV27,TRBJ1-2
CASSPDRVYGYTF,TRBV18,TRBJ1-2